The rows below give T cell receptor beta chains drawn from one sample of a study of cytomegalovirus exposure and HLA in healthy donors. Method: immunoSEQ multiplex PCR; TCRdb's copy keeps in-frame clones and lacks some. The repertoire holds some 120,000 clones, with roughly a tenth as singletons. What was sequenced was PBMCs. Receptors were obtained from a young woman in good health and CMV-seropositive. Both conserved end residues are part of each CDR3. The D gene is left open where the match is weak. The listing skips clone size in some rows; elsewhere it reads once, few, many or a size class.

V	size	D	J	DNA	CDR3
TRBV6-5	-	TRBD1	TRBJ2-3	TGTGCCAGCAGTTTAACAGGGGTCGCTAGCACAGATACGCAGTATTTT	CASSLTGVASTDTQYF
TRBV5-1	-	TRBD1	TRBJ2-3	TGCGCCAGCCGGGACAGTCTCACAGATACGCAGTATTTT	CASRDSLTDTQYF
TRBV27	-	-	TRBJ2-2	TGTGCCAGCAGTACGGTATCGGCCGGGGAGCTGTTTTTT	CASSTVSAGELFF
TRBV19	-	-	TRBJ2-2	TGTGCCAGTAGTTCCTTAGTTAACACCGGGGAGCTGTTTTTT	CASSSLVNTGELFF
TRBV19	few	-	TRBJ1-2	TGTGCCAGTAGTCGGGGGAAAGGCTATGGCTACACCTTC	CASSRGKGYGYTF
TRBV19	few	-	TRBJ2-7	TGTGCCAGTAGTACGCAGGGTTACGAGCAGTACTTC	CASSTQGYEQYF
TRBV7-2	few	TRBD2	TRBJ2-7	TGTGCCAGCAGCCCACTAGCGGGAGTTATCCACGAGCAGTACTTC	CASSPLAGVIHEQYF
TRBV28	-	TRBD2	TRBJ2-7	TGTGCCAGCAGTCTAGTGGCTAGCGGTACCTACGAGCAGTACTTC	CASSLVASGTYEQYF
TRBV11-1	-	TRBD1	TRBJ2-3	TGTGCCAGCACCCTCGGACAGGCCTCTATCACAGATACGCAGTATTTT	CASTLGQASITDTQYF
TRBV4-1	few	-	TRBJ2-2	TGCGCCAGCAGCCATGGCAATACCGGGGAGCTGTTTTTT	CASSHGNTGELFF
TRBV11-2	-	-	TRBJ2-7	TGTGCCAGCAGCTTCGACCCTAGCTCCTACGAGCAGTACTTC	CASSFDPSSYEQYF
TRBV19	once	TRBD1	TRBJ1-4	TGTGCCAGTGGGATACAGGGGGCAACTAATGAAAAACTGTTTTTT	CASGIQGATNEKLFF
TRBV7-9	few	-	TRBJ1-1	TGTGCCAGCAGTTACTTTCCCCAAGTGACTAACACTGAAGCTTTCTTT	CASSYFPQVTNTEAFF
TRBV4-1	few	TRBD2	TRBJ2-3	TGCGCCAGCAGCCAAGTTCTAACAGCGGGAGGTGTCGGTACGCAGTATTTT	CASSQVLTAGGVGTQYF
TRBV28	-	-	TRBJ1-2	TGTGCCAGCAGTGATTTCAGGGGTAAGGGAAATGGCTACACCTTC	CASSDFRGKGNGYTF
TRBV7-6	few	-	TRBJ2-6	TGTGCCAGCAGCTCCCTTAACTCTGGGGCCAACGTCCTGACTTTC	CASSSLNSGANVLTF
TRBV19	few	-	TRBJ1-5	TGTGCCAGTAGTAACGGGGGGACGGGCTTGGAGCCCCAGCATTTT	CASSNGGTGLEPQHF
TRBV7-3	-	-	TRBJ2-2	TGTGCCAGCAGCTCCCAAGACAGCGGGGAGCTGTTTTTT	CASSSQDSGELFF
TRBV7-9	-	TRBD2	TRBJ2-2	TGTGCCAGCAACGGACTAGCGGGAGTGGACACCGGGGAGCTGTTTTTT	CASNGLAGVDTGELFF
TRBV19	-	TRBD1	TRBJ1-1	TGTGCCAGTAGTATGCTGGACAGGGATGTGGGTGAAGCTTTCTTT	CASSMLDRDVGEAFF
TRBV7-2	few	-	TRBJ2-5	TGTGCCAGCAGCTTCGATCGGGGTGTCCAAGAGACCCAGTACTTC	CASSFDRGVQETQYF
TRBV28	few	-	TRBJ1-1	TGTGCCAGCAGATTGGACAGCGGGAACACTGAAGCTTTCTTT	CASRLDSGNTEAFF
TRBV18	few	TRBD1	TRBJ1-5	TGTGCCAGCTCACCGCAGGGGGGCAAGCAGCCCCAGCATTTT	CASSPQGGKQPQHF
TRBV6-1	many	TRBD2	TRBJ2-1	TGTGCCAGCAGACTAGCGGGAGCAAGGGAGCAGTTCTTC	CASRLAGAREQFF
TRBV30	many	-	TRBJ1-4	TGTGCCGGGGGACAACGGGAAAAACTGTTTTTT	CAGGQREKLFF
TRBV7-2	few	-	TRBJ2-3	TGTGCCAGCAGCTTAGCGGGGCATAGTACTAGCACAGATACGCAGTATTTT	CASSLAGHSTSTDTQYF
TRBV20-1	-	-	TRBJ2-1	TGTTCGGGCAATGAGCAGTTCTTC	CSGNEQFF
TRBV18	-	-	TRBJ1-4	TGTGCCAGCTCACCACTACAGGGAAATAATGAAAAACTGTTTTTT	CASSPLQGNNEKLFF
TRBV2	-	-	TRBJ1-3	TGTGCCAGCAGGAACTCAGGGATCAATGGAAACACCATATATTTT	CASRNSGINGNTIYF
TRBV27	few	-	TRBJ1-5	TGTGCCAGCAGTCTTTGGGGGGTTAGCAATCAGCCCCAGCATTTT	CASSLWGVSNQPQHF
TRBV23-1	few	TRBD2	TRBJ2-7	TGCGCCTCCTCTAGGACTAGCGGGAGGCCAAACTACGAGCAGTACTTC	CASSRTSGRPNYEQYF